One sample yielded the 17 T cell receptor beta chains listed below, sequenced in a study of blood T cell repertoires in COVID-19. Some clones are missing from TCRdb's copy, which holds only in-frame ones; the method was immunoSEQ multiplex PCR. The table includes 260,000 or so clones, about 87% detected once. Sequenced input: peripheral blood. The receptors derive from a human donor in a cohort sampled during active COVID-19.

The V gene is TRBV7-9, the J gene TRBJ1-2, with TRBD1 matching 7 bases. J lost 4 bases, V lost 2 bases, and 4 bases had no gene match. Per germline, CDR1 SEHNR and CDR2 FQNEAQ (reference sequence). CDR3 size: 14 residues. This CDR3 reads CASSLSRGAYGYTF. In DNA form, the CDR3 reads TGTGCCAGCAGCTTATCCAGGGGGGCCTATGGCTACACCTTC.

This clone has just one count. CDR3 protein: CASSPGDQPQHF. In nucleotides, the CDR3 is TGTGCCAGCAGCCCCGGAGATCAGCCCCAGCATTTT. V usage is TRBV3-1 (or the pseudogene TRBV3-2) and J usage is TRBJ1-5; D unclear. Trimming took 4 bases from V and 5 from J, leaving 6 bases between them. In germline, CDR1 is LGHDT, CDR2 YNNKEL (reference sequence). CDR3 length equals 12 residues.

The V call is TRBV24-1, the J call TRBJ2-3; 9 bases agree with TRBD2. Losses at the gene ends were 6 bases for V and 4 bases for J; bases not matched to a gene: 10. The V gene's germline CDR1 is KGHDR and CDR2 SFDVKD. The CDR3 is made up of 16 amino acids. CDR3 sequence reads: CATSLGGGAAADTQYF. Written as DNA, the CDR3 is TGTGCCACCAGTTTGGGCGGGGGGGCCGCTGCAGATACGCAGTATTTT.

This clone was found a few times. The gene calls are TRBV5-1 and TRBJ1-2; D gene unclear. The V end lost 0 bases, the J end lost 8 bases, and 8 bases lay between the germline ends. This CDR3 is 12 amino acids long. CDR1 SGHRS and CDR2 YFSETQ come from the germline V gene. The DNA for the CDR3 is TGCGCCAGCAGCTTGGATTCCGTCGGCTACACCTTC. This gives the protein CASSLDSVGYTF.

This chain links TRBV5-1 with TRBJ1-2, with D perhaps matching TRBD1 (6 bases). Between the trimmed V and J ends, which lost 4 bases and 4 bases, there was a span of 11 bases. Germline V lookup: CDR1 SGHRS, CDR2 YFSETQ. The CDR3 runs 13 residues. The CDR3 sequence is CASSQAGVYGYTF. The CDR3 nucleotides read TGCGCCAGCAGCCAAGCAGGGGTCTATGGCTACACCTTC.

The V gene is TRBV7-2, the J gene TRBJ2-7, with D perhaps matching TRBD1 (6 bases). The CDR3 extends over 14 amino acids. The germline CDR1 and CDR2 sequences are SGHTA and FQGNSA. V was cut by 2 bases and J by 5 bases, with 13 bases left in between. The CDR3: CASSLKVRGDEQYF. Here the CDR3 DNA reads TGTGCCAGCAGCTTAAAGGTCAGGGGCGACGAGCAGTACTTC.

The chain is built from TRBV11-3 and TRBJ2-1; 10 positions match TRBD1. Looked up from germline, CDR1 is SGHNT and CDR2 is YENEEA. V was clipped by 8 bases and J by 6 bases; unmatched bases: 4. The CDR3 consists of 13 residues. The CDR3 spells CASAGTGVNEQFF. The CDR3 region has the DNA TGTGCCAGCGCCGGGACAGGGGTCAATGAGCAGTTCTTC.

J is TRBJ1-2 and V is TRBV9, with D perhaps TRBD1 (5 bases). Germline V gives CDR1 SGDLS, CDR2 YYNGEE. The CDR3 extends over 18 amino acids. V was trimmed by 0 bases and J by 8 bases, leaving 26 bases between them. In nucleotides, the CDR3 is TGTGCCAGCAGCGTAGAGGGAAGGAGAGGTCGACAGACCCGAGGCTACACCTTC. Encoded protein: CASSVEGRRGRQTRGYTF. The complete variable domain, with remaining parts taken from reference TRBV9 and TRBJ1-2, reads DSGVTQTPKHLITATGQRVTLRCSPRSGDLSVYWYQQSLDQGLQFLIQYYNGEERAKGNILERFSAQQFPDLHSELNLSSLELGDSALYFCASSVEGRRGRQTRGYTFGSGTRLTVV.

The genes are TRBV6-5 and TRBJ1-2; 8 nucleotides match TRBD1. The J segment lost 5 bases and the V segment lost 7 bases, leaving 3 bases of the junction unmatched. Germline CDR1 MNHEY, CDR2 SVGAGI. The CDR3 has 12 residues. Here the CDR3 DNA reads TGTGCCAGCACAGGGGGCGCGTATGGCTACACCTTC. Translating gives CASTGGAYGYTF.

The V and J genes are TRBV10-1 and TRBJ1-1, with D possibly matching TRBD1 (5 bases). From germline, CDR1 is WNHNN and CDR2 SYGVQD (reference sequence). The CDR3 is 13 amino acids. Trimming cost V 0 bases and J 7 bases, with 9 bases left between them. As DNA, the CDR3 is TGCGCCAGCAGTGAGTCGGGGGGTTATGAAGCTTTCTTT. Translating gives CASSESGGYEAFF.

Only one count was recorded for this clone. The chain recombines TRBV5-4 with TRBJ1-3, with D possibly TRBD1 on 5 matching bases. The CDR3 is made up of 15 amino acids. Deletions cut 3 bases from V and 0 bases from J, with 10 bases between. In germline, CDR1 is SGHNT, CDR2 YYREEE (reference sequence). This CDR3 reads CASSSGIPSGNTIYF. For the CDR3, the DNA is TGTGCCAGCAGCTCAGGGATACCCTCTGGAAACACCATATATTTT.

There are many counts of this clone. The chain recombines TRBV18 with TRBJ2-3; TRBD2 matches at 12 bases. Germline V gene sequence: CDR1 KGHSH, CDR2 LQKENI. The V gene end was trimmed by 3 bases and the J gene end by 11 bases; junction bases not matched to a gene: 12. The length of the CDR3 is 16 residues. CDR3 in amino acids: CASSPGLAGGVEKQYF. CDR3 nucleotides: TGTGCCAGCTCACCGGGACTAGCGGGCGGAGTTGAGAAGCAGTATTTT.

The chain uses TRBV7-8 and TRBJ1-1, with D possibly matching TRBD1 (5 bases). CDR3 length: 15 amino acids. V lost 6 bases to trimming and J lost 1 base, with 15 bases between them. Germline loops: CDR1 SGHVS, CDR2 FQNEAQ. The CDR3 DNA follows: TGTGCCAGCAGTCGAGAAGGGACTAGGAACACTGAAGCTTTCTTT. It codes for CASSREGTRNTEAFF.

The chain couples TRBV2 to TRBJ1-2; D is possibly TRBD1 (6 bases). The V end was cut by 11 bases, the J end by 4 bases, with 14 bases between. The V gene's germline CDR1 is SNHLY and CDR2 FYNNEI. The CDR3 covers 12 residues. Here the CDR3 reads CALRGGGYGYTF. The CDR3 nucleotides are TGTGCCCTCAGGGGTGGGGGCTATGGCTACACCTTC.

The J gene is TRBJ2-7, the V gene TRBV19, with D perhaps TRBD2 (6 bases). Between the trimmed V and J ends, which lost 3 bases and 2 bases, there was a span of 11 bases. Germline lookup yields CDR1 LNHDA and CDR2 SQIVND (reference sequence). The CDR3 is made up of 14 amino acids. The chain's CDR3 is CASSIVSGAYEQYF. CDR3 nucleotide sequence: TGTGCCAGTAGTATTGTTAGCGGAGCCTACGAGCAGTACTTC.

The J gene is TRBJ1-5, the V gene TRBV19; 7 bases align to TRBD1. J was trimmed by 9 bases and V by 7 bases; bases with no gene match: 18. The germline V gene encodes CDR1 LNHDA and CDR2 SQIVND (reference sequence). The CDR3 covers 16 residues. Written as DNA, the CDR3 is TGTGCCAGTATTAACCCACCGAGGGGGCTTTTGGGGCCCCAGCATTTT. Its translation is CASINPPRGLLGPQHF.

CDR3 region: CASSSSTGVGTQYF. CDR3 nucleotide sequence: TGTGCCAGCAGTTCCTCAACAGGAGTGGGGACCCAGTACTTC. The chain joins TRBV27 to TRBJ2-5; weak D call: TRBD1 (5 bases). Germline V CDR1 and CDR2: MNHEY, SMNVEV (reference sequence). The CDR3 extends over 14 amino acids. The ends were cut back, 4 bases at V and 7 bases at J, with 16 bases in the middle.